These 17 T cell receptor beta chains were all obtained from the same sample, sequenced in a study of memory CD4+ T cells and cytomegalovirus serostatus. TCRdb's copy holds only in-frame clones and misses some; the assay was immunoSEQ multiplex PCR. Among under 50,000 clones listed, about three quarters were seen once. Single viable CD3+CD4+CD8-CD45RO+ cells were sorted as the memory CD4+ T cells. The sequenced sample was memory CD4+ T cells from blood. The receptor set was obtained from an adult in good health and CMV-seronegative.

V usage is TRBV7-8 and J usage is TRBJ1-4; D not resolved. The germline CDR1 and CDR2 sequences are SGHVS and FQNEAQ. This CDR3 has 15 residues. Deletions cut 3 bases from V and 2 bases from J, with 10 bases between. Here the CDR3 reads CASSLEDGTNEKLFF. As DNA, the CDR3 is TGTGCCAGCAGCTTGGAGGACGGGACTAATGAAAAACTGTTTTTT.

The DNA of the CDR3 is TGTGCCAGCAGAGGGGAAAGTGGCTACACCTTC. Protein sequence: CASRGESGYTF. This chain links TRBV5-4 with TRBJ1-2; perhaps TRBD1 as D (5 bases). CDR1 and CDR2 from the germline V gene are SGHNT and YYREEE (reference sequence). V was shortened by 5 bases and J by 7 bases, with 9 bases between the two germline ends. The CDR3 has 11 residues.

In regard to this clone: Mismatch with germline at one junction end may stem from a read error. This chain uses TRBV20-1 with TRBJ1-2; no definite D call. Germline values: CDR1 DFQATT, CDR2 SNEGSKA (reference sequence). The CDR3 is 11 amino acids. The CDR3 bases are TGCAGTGCTACAGACAACGATGGCTGCACCTTC. It codes for CSATDNDGCTF.

The chain links TRBV30 to TRBJ2-1; D is unclear. The CDR3 length is 11 residues. Deletions cut 5 bases from V and 5 bases from J, with 7 bases between. Per germline, CDR1 GTSNPN and CDR2 SVGIG (reference sequence). CDR3 protein: CAWVPNNEQFF. CDR3 nucleotides: TGTGCCTGGGTCCCCAACAATGAGCAGTTCTTC.

V is TRBV30 and J is TRBJ2-7; 9 positions match TRBD2. The CDR3 runs 13 residues. V was pared by 5 bases and J by 4 bases, with 6 bases of the junction left unmatched. From germline, CDR1 is GTSNPN and CDR2 SVGIG (reference sequence). CDR3 sequence: CAWGSGGLYEQYF. DNA for the CDR3: TGTGCCTGGGGTAGCGGGGGCCTATACGAGCAGTACTTC.

This chain links TRBV6-1 with TRBJ2-7, with 7 positions matching TRBD1. The CDR3 is 14 amino acids. Germline V gives CDR1 MNHNS, CDR2 SASEGT. V was pared by 7 bases and J by 3 bases, with 9 bases of the junction left unmatched. This CDR3 is CASTGRQGNYEQYF. CDR3 coding DNA: TGTGCCAGCACCGGACGACAGGGTAACTACGAGCAGTACTTC.

The V and J genes are TRBV5-8 and TRBJ1-1, with TRBD1 matching over 10 bases. The CDR3 contains 14 residues. CDR1 and CDR2 from the germline V gene are SGHTS and YDEGEE. V lost 1 base and J lost 5; bases outside the gene matches: 2. CDR3 sequence: CASSLRQGATEAFF. DNA for the CDR3: TGTGCCAGCAGCTTGAGACAGGGGGCAACTGAAGCTTTCTTT.

The CDR3 is CASSLRPGETQYF. The CDR3 coding sequence is TGTGCCAGCAGCTTAAGGCCGGGGGAGACCCAGTACTTC. The chain recombines TRBV7-6 with TRBJ2-5; maybe TRBD2 (5 bases). The CDR3 runs 13 residues. V was trimmed by 2 bases and J by 5 bases, leaving 9 bases between them. CDR1 is SGHVS and CDR2 is FNYEAQ in the germline V gene.

V and J are TRBV7-2 and TRBJ2-4; 7 bases match TRBD1. The CDR3 consists of 16 residues. V shed 3 bases, J shed 8 bases, and the junction held 13 bases outside the gene matches. Germline values: CDR1 SGHTA, CDR2 FQGNSA. The CDR3 DNA reads as TGTGCCAGCAGCTTCCGACAGGGCGCGGCCAAGGACATTCAGTACTTC. It is translated as CASSFRQGAAKDIQYF.

The chain combines TRBV5-1 with TRBJ1-5; no clear D gene. CDR1 is SGHRS and CDR2 is YFSETQ in the germline V gene. V lost 6 bases to trimming and J lost 2 bases, with 18 bases between them. The CDR3 has 16 amino acids. The CDR3 DNA reads TGCGCCAGCACCCCCCCACTTACGAGGGGCAATCAGCCCCAGCATTTT. Translation: CASTPPLTRGNQPQHF.

The chain joins TRBV19 to TRBJ1-6; unclear D gene. The V and J ends lost 7 bases and 3 bases respectively, with 10 bases between them. This CDR3 has 14 amino acids. The V gene's germline CDR1 is LNHDA and CDR2 SQIVND (reference sequence). CDR3 amino acids: CASTGHSYNSPLHF. The DNA for the CDR3 is TGTGCCAGTACCGGGCACAGCTATAATTCACCCCTCCACTTT.

The chain links TRBV6-5 to TRBJ2-1; 9 nucleotides match TRBD2. V lost 2 bases and J lost 0; bases outside the gene matches: 2. The CDR3 consists of 16 residues. Germline V lookup: CDR1 MNHEY, CDR2 SVGAGI. The CDR3 loop reads CASSYARGGSYNEQFF. The CDR3 DNA is TGTGCCAGCAGTTACGCGCGGGGGGGCTCCTACAATGAGCAGTTCTTC.

This clone was observed a handful of times. V is TRBV7-8 and J is TRBJ1-4; D is perhaps TRBD1 (5 bases). The CDR3 has 18 residues. CDR1 and CDR2 from the germline V gene are SGHVS and FQNEAQ. The germline V and J ends were trimmed by 2 bases and 1 base, with 17 bases remaining between them. The CDR3 loop reads CASSLRSRGVRTNEKLFF. The CDR3 DNA follows: TGTGCCAGCAGCTTAAGGAGTCGGGGGGTGAGAACTAATGAAAAACTGTTTTTT.

This clone was observed a few times. The chain uses TRBV4-1 and TRBJ1-5; D not certain. CDR1 is MGHRA and CDR2 is YSYEKL in the germline V gene. The CDR3 spans 16 residues. V was pared by 2 bases and J by 9 bases, with 20 bases between. DNA of the CDR3: TGCGCCAGCAGCCAACCCACTTCGGGCACGCGACGGCCCCAGCATTTT. Translation gives CASSQPTSGTRRPQHF.

This rearrangement joins TRBV14 to TRBJ1-4; D remains ambiguous. Trimming pared 4 bases from V and 4 bases from J, leaving 10 bases between. The CDR3 runs to 14 residues. CDR1 SGHDN and CDR2 FVKESK come from the germline V gene. CDR3 protein: CASSRERRNEKLFF. CDR3 nucleotide sequence: TGTGCCAGCAGCCGAGAGCGGCGTAATGAAAAACTGTTTTTT. The full variable domain, completed using reference TRBV14 and TRBJ1-4, is EAGVTQFPSHSVIEKGQTVTLRCDPISGHDNLYWYRRVMGKEIKFLLHFVKESKQDESGMPNNRFLAERTGGTYSTLKVQPAELEDSGVYFCASSRERRNEKLFFGSGTQLSVL.

The gene calls are TRBV29-1 and TRBJ1-2, with TRBD1 matching 12 bases. This CDR3 comprises 14 residues. The germline V gene has CDR1 SQVTM and CDR2 ANQGSEA. The junction had 7 bases not matched to a gene; V was cut back by 0 bases and J by 11 bases. This CDR3 reads CSVEDTGTGGIYTF. CDR3 bases: TGCAGCGTTGAAGATACAGGGACAGGGGGCATTTACACCTTC.

This clone showed up just once. The rearrangement joins TRBV7-8 to TRBJ2-1, with a tentative D call TRBD2 (5 bases). The V end was cut by 2 bases, the J end by 5 bases, with 10 bases between. Germline V gene data show CDR1 as SGHVS and CDR2 as FQNEAQ. The CDR3 spans 14 residues. The CDR3 DNA sequence: TGTGCCAGCAGCTTATTCGTGGAGGACAATGAGCAGTTCTTC. Its protein product is CASSLFVEDNEQFF. The full variable domain, in which reference TRBV7-8 and TRBJ2-1 provide the parts outside the CDR3, is GAGVSQSPRYKVAKRGQDVALRCDPISGHVSLFWYQQALGQGPEFLTYFQNEAQLDKSGLPSDRFFAERPEGSVSTLKIQRTQQEDSAVYLCASSLFVEDNEQFFGPGTRLTVL.